The rows below give T cell receptor beta chains drawn from one sample of a study of human T cells and chemical hapten exposure. In TCRdb, the RACE reads were re-called with MiXCR into one record per CDR3 protein. The sample has some 15,000 distinct CDR3 sequences, 15% to 20% seen once; the top ten hold 6.5% to 9%. The sequenced sample was whole blood, obtained in connection with sensitization to the hapten diphenylcyclopropenone (DPC). The receptors derive from a woman between 25 and 40 years old with alopecia areata. Some clones in this sample may be carry-over from other donors' samples. CDR3s include the opening cysteine and the closing phenylalanine or tryptophan. The order of the fields is D gene, V gene, clone size, J gene, CDR3 protein, CDR3 DNA. The D gene is left open where the match is weak. A clone size is listed for some rows: how often the clone was seen (once, few, many), or a class if it is expanded.

.	TRBV29-1	.	TRBJ2-5	CSVESETQYF	TGCAGCGTTGAATCGGAGACCCAGTACTTC
TRBD1	TRBV4-3	medium-sized	TRBJ1-6	CASSRVTGSSYNSPLHF	TGCGCCAGCAGCCGAGTGACAGGGAGCTCCTATAATTCACCCCTCCACTTT
.	TRBV6-1	many	TRBJ1-4	CASSEAGRDGRGKLFF	TGTGCCAGCAGTGAAGCGGGCCGTGACGGCCGAGGGAAACTGTTTTTT
.	TRBV5-1	many	TRBJ2-2	CASGHGKGNTGELFF	TGCGCCAGCGGGCACGGAAAAGGGAACACCGGGGAGCTGTTTTTT
.	TRBV27	medium-sized	TRBJ2-2	CASSLGSSPSELFF	TGTGCCAGCAGTTTAGGAAGTTCCCCCTCTGAGCTGTTTTTT
.	TRBV6-5	.	TRBJ1-5	CASSSQGGSQPQHF	TGTGCCAGCAGTTCACAGGGAGGTAGCCAGCCCCAGCATTTT
.	TRBV7-6	many	TRBJ2-7	CASSLYTGVSYEQYF	TGTGCCAGCAGCTTATATACCGGAGTCTCCTACGAGCAGTACTTC
.	TRBV28	many	TRBJ1-5	CASSLGQRNQPQHF	TGTGCCAGCAGTTTAGGACAGAGAAATCAGCCCCAGCATTTT
TRBD1	TRBV12-3/TRBV12-4	.	TRBJ2-7	CASRGQDPGQYF	TGTGCCAGCAGGGGACAGGACCCGGGCCAGTACTTC
.	TRBV9	many	TRBJ1-1	CASSPEIGWLITEAFF	TGTGCCAGCAGCCCAGAGATAGGGTGGTTGATCACTGAAGCTTTCTTT
TRBD1	TRBV11-2	few	TRBJ2-5	CASRRDRGTETQYF	TGTGCCAGCAGGAGGGACAGGGGGACAGAGACCCAGTACTTC
.	TRBV9	many	TRBJ1-6	CASSEGGSLGLLSSPLHF	TGTGCCAGCAGCGAAGGGGGATCTCTCGGTTTACTGAGTTCACCCCTCCACTTT
.	TRBV14	.	TRBJ2-5	CASSQLLAGAETQYF	TGTGCCAGCAGCCAATTACTCGCCGGGGCCGAGACCCAGTACTTC
TRBD1	TRBV9	many	TRBJ2-5	CASSIFSDRKETQYF	TGTGCCAGCAGCATATTCTCGGACAGGAAAGAGACCCAGTACTTC
.	TRBV6-2/TRBV6-3	medium-sized	TRBJ1-1	CASSRIYGLTKGAEAFF	TGTGCCAGCAGCCGGATTTATGGCTTGACCAAGGGCGCTGAAGCTTTCTTT
.	TRBV6-6	many	TRBJ1-5	CASSYNGNQPQHF	TGTGCCAGCAGTTATAACGGCAATCAGCCCCAGCATTTT
.	TRBV12-5	medium-sized	TRBJ2-7	CASGLSLFYEQYF	TGTGCTAGTGGTTTGTCCCTCTTTTACGAGCAGTACTTC
.	TRBV20-1	many	TRBJ2-1	CSASLSSPVEQFF	TGCAGTGCTAGTTTATCGTCGCCCGTTGAGCAGTTCTTC
.	TRBV7-2	.	TRBJ1-3	CASSSRQSSGNTIYF	TGTGCCAGCAGCTCCCGACAGAGCTCTGGAAACACCATATATTTT
TRBD1	TRBV29-1	medium-sized	TRBJ1-2	CSVAPGQGFLGYTF	TGCAGCGTTGCCCCGGGACAGGGGTTTCTTGGCTACACCTTC
TRBD1	TRBV27	many	TRBJ1-2	CASSRRQGGFKGVYGYTF	TGTGCCAGCAGTCGGAGACAGGGAGGTTTTAAAGGTGTCTATGGCTACACCTTC
.	TRBV24-1	many	TRBJ2-2	CATSPAVGDTGELFF	TGTGCCACTTCGCCCGCGGTGGGGGACACCGGGGAGCTGTTTTTT
.	TRBV6-2/TRBV6-3	.	TRBJ1-2	CASSYGTLGGYTF	TGTGCCAGCAGTTACGGGACTTTGGGTGGCTACACCTTC
.	TRBV28	many	TRBJ2-1	CASSLKGGQFF	TGTGCCAGCAGTTTAAAGGGAGGGCAGTTCTTC
.	TRBV29-1	many	TRBJ2-7	CSVEGARSYEQYF	TGCAGCGTTGAAGGGGCTAGGTCCTACGAGCAGTACTTC
.	TRBV6-5	.	TRBJ2-1	CASSYSAGLSYNEQFF	TGTGCCAGCAGTTATTCGGCGGGGTTATCCTACAATGAGCAGTTCTTC
.	TRBV20-1	many	TRBJ1-2	CSASAVGYGYTF	TGCAGTGCTAGTGCAGTGGGCTATGGCTACACCTTC
TRBD2	TRBV20-1	.	TRBJ2-3	CSASRTSSGGGTDTQYF	TGCAGTGCTAGTCGGACCTCTAGCGGTGGCGGCACAGATACGCAGTATTTT